A selection of T cell receptor beta chains follows, all from one sample in a study of blood T cell repertoires in COVID-19. Method: immunoSEQ multiplex PCR; TCRdb's copy keeps in-frame clones and lacks some. The repertoire consists of about 100,000 clones, with approximately 90% occurring once and the leading ten covering 2.1%. Sequencing input: peripheral blood. Receptors originate from a man in his forties or fifties with active COVID-19. The conserved cysteine and the conserved F or W are not part of the CDR3 here. The order of the fields is J gene, clone size, V gene, CDR3 protein. Some rows mark clone size as missing; the rest say once, few, many or name a class of expanded clone.

>TRBJ1-4|NA|TRBV5-4
ASSLGGDEKLF
>TRBJ2-6|NA|TRBV7-2
ASSFAGGFGANVLT
>TRBJ1-1|NA|TRBV30
AWSPGLTGNTEAF
>TRBJ1-6|few|TRBV3-1/TRBV3-2
ASSPEGQNNSPLH
>TRBJ1-1|NA|TRBV7-2
ASSLGRAAEAF
>TRBJ1-3|NA|TRBV11-2
ASSTTGTGEAGNTIY
>TRBJ1-5|NA|TRBV5-5
ASSPTGQRSNQPQH
>TRBJ2-2|once|TRBV15
ATSRAGVNTGELF
>TRBJ1-2|NA|TRBV5-1
ASSPDRNYGYT
>TRBJ1-2|NA|TRBV24-1
ATSDIRQGMVGYT
>TRBJ2-5|NA|TRBV6-5
ASSWAASGETQY
>TRBJ1-4|NA|TRBV29-1
SVQTGLEKLF
>TRBJ1-3|NA|TRBV7-2
ASSSAWGQGNTIY
>TRBJ2-1|once|TRBV7-2
ASSLSGSSYNEQF
>TRBJ2-1|once|TRBV3-1/TRBV3-2
ASSQARGQGARNNEQF
>TRBJ2-2|NA|TRBV6-6
ASSYLSNTGELF
>TRBJ1-1|NA|TRBV27
ASRDNRNTEAF
>TRBJ1-1|NA|TRBV27
ASRTAGVAEAF
>TRBJ2-3|NA|TRBV7-9
ASSPPRQGVKDTQY
>TRBJ1-2|NA|TRBV5-6
ASSVQGNYGYT
>TRBJ2-5|NA|TRBV7-2
ASTMDRLYQETQY
>TRBJ1-1|once|TRBV27
ASNTRGSTEAF
>TRBJ2-1|NA|TRBV18
ASSPRTSGDNEQF
>TRBJ2-4|NA|TRBV19
ASSIGVGTGRDIQY
>TRBJ2-2|NA|TRBV2
ASRGQGDTGELF
>TRBJ1-1|NA|TRBV19
ASSIGSNLKAF
>TRBJ2-5|NA|TRBV7-9
ASSLAVWGVQETQY
>TRBJ1-2|NA|TRBV7-9
ASSPGQPGDYGYT
>TRBJ2-2|once|TRBV21-1
ASSKRIRGPLTGELF
>TRBJ2-2|NA|TRBV24-1
ATSEAGTGTGELF
>TRBJ2-1|NA|TRBV10-3
AISVAGADEQF
>TRBJ2-2|NA|TRBV7-8
ASSPRTSGNTGELF
>TRBJ2-5|NA|TRBV7-2
ASSAFSGWETQY
>TRBJ1-3|NA|TRBV2
ASSLTGVSSGNTIY
>TRBJ1-2|NA|TRBV19
ASSERQGGNYGYT
>TRBJ2-2|NA|TRBV9
ASSVHGAGGNTGELF
>TRBJ1-2|NA|TRBV6-6
ASSSPSGGYGYT
>TRBJ2-4|NA|TRBV6-5
ASKTSGSSRNIQY
>TRBJ1-4|NA|TRBV5-4
ASSLAGAEGEKLF
>TRBJ1-1|NA|TRBV5-4
ASSFGQMNTEAF
>TRBJ2-7|once|TRBV6-2/TRBV6-3
ASSYEGLAGGPSSYEQY